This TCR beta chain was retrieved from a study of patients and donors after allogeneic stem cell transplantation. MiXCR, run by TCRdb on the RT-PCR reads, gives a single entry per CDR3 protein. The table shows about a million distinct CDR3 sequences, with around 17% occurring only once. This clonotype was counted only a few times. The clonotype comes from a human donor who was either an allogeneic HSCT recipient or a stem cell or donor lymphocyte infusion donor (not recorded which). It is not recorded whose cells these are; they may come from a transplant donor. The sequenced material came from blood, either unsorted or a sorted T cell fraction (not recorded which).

The CDR3 is CASSYSGPTEAFF. The CDR3 DNA reads TGCGCCAGCAGCTACTCAGGTCCCACTGAAGCTTTCTTT. This chain links TRBV5-1 with TRBJ1-1; D uncertain. V lost 3 bases to trimming and J lost 4 bases, with 10 bases between them. The CDR3 loop spans 13 amino acids. Germline V gives CDR1 SGHRS, CDR2 YFSETQ.